The clone carrying this TCR beta chain was picked up many times. The sample comes from a study of regulatory T cells in long-lasting Graves disease. Time point specified: newly diagnosed GD, antithyroid drugs for less than 3 months. Scientists built the TCR library using RNA that was extracted from PBMCs. The CDR3 is 17 amino acids. The V and J ends lost 7 bases and 9 bases respectively, with 28 bases between them. Germline assignment: CDR1 MNHEY and CDR2 SMNVEV (reference sequence). Researchers made TCR beta libraries by using iRepertoire HTBI primers and running Arm-PCR on CDR3 regions. TCRdb used MiXCR to reprocess the multiplex PCR reads, holding one entry per CDR3 protein. The table lists a few hundred thousand distinct CDR3 sequences, 13% of them singletons. A further study also used this sample, focusing on T cells in Graves' hyperthyroidism and ophthalmopathy.

The clonotype originates from a man aged 30-40 years with Graves disease. J is TRBJ2-1 and V is TRBV27, with D possibly matching TRBD2 (7 bases). Here the sequenced sample was peripheral blood mononuclear cells (PBMCs), taken at new diagnosis, from a patient treated with antithyroid drugs. DNA of the CDR3: TGTGCCAGCAACGCCACCCGGGGGGCGACACCTACAATTGAGCAGTTCTTC. It is translated as CASNATRGATPTIEQFF.